This passage covers 3 T cell receptor beta chains from one sample sequenced in a study of cytomegalovirus exposure and HLA in healthy donors. PCR employed 60 Vbeta and 13 Jbeta primers. Profiled with immunoSEQ multiplex PCR; TCRdb holds only in-frame clones, not every one. The table has more than 150,000 clones, 75% to 90% seen once. The specimen sequenced was PBMCs. These receptors all come from a man aged 18 to 35 in good health and CMV-seropositive.

V gene TRBV6-5 combines with J gene TRBJ1-6; no clear D gene. V lost 5 bases to trimming and J lost 6 bases, with 11 bases between them. Germline CDR1 is MNHEY and CDR2 is SVGAGI. There are 14 residues in the CDR3. The CDR3 DNA sequence: TGTGCCAGCAGTCCCCCCGACTCTAATTCACCCCTCCACTTT. Translated: CASSPPDSNSPLHF.

The chain combines TRBV19 with TRBJ2-3; no clear D. CDR1 and CDR2 (germline): LNHDA, SQIVND (reference sequence). The CDR3 loop spans 13 amino acids. V was trimmed by 10 bases and J by 2 bases, leaving 13 bases between them. CDR3 amino acids: CATMGRITDTQYF. CDR3 nucleotide sequence: TGTGCCACCATGGGCAGAATCACAGATACGCAGTATTTT.

CDR3 nucleotides: TGTGCCAGCAGTGAGGGACAGGGTTACACCGGGGAGCTGTTTTTT. Protein product: CASSEGQGYTGELFF. This chain uses TRBV6-1 with TRBJ2-2, with TRBD1 identical over 9 bases. The CDR3 has 15 residues. V trimming: 3 bases; J trimming: 3 bases; junction bases outside the gene matches: 2. The germline V gene has CDR1 MNHNS and CDR2 SASEGT.